Below, 27 T cell receptor beta chains from the same sample are listed, as sequenced in a study of T cell repertoires in cytomegalovirus infection. Using its own MiXCR run on the reads, TCRdb lists one record per CDR3 protein. The table lists around 94,000 distinct CDR3 sequences, approximately 17% of them singletons. Sequences were obtained from PBMCs. Every receptor here comes from a human donor in good health (CMV status not recorded). Some clones in this sample may be carry-over from other donors' samples.

This clonotype appeared a few times. CDR3 in DNA: TGTGCCAGCAGCTTTACCTATGGCTACACCTTC. Amino acid sequence: CASSFTYGYTF. The chain is built from TRBV7-9 and TRBJ1-2, with D unresolved. V was trimmed by 3 bases and J by 4 bases, leaving 3 bases between them. Germline V gene data show CDR1 as SEHNR and CDR2 as FQNEAQ (reference sequence). The CDR3 contains 11 residues.

Ten or more counts support this clonotype. The chain uses TRBV10-3 and TRBJ2-2, with TRBD2 matching 11 bases. Germline CDR1 reads ENHRY; CDR2 reads SYGVKD. V gave up 0 bases and J gave up 1 base; unmatched junction bases: 1. This CDR3 spans 17 amino acids. Here the CDR3 reads CAISESTSGENTGELFF. The DNA for the CDR3 is TGTGCCATCAGTGAGTCGACTAGCGGGGAGAACACCGGGGAGCTGTTTTTT.

As to this clonotype: This clone may be a read error of a much larger clone one base away. The chain links TRBV7-8 to TRBJ1-1; D is unclear. The CDR3 runs 15 residues. The V gene's germline CDR1 is SGHVS and CDR2 FQNEAQ. CDR3 nucleotide sequence: TGTGCCAGCAGCTTAGATGGACGGGCGAACACTCAAGCTTTCTTT. Its translation: CASSLDGRANTQAFF.

The rearrangement links TRBV3-1 to TRBJ1-1; no definite D call. The CDR3 runs to 15 residues. Trimming left V 1 base short and J 7 bases short, with 16 bases between. Per the germline V gene, CDR1 is LGHDT and CDR2 is YNNKEL (reference sequence). The chain's CDR3 is CASSQVWGTLLEAFF. The CDR3 nucleotides are TGTGCCAGCAGCCAAGTTTGGGGTACTCTCCTTGAAGCTTTCTTT.

The V and J genes are TRBV12-3 or TRBV12-4 and TRBJ1-4; D remains ambiguous. The CDR3 totals 12 residues. Trimming removed 3 bases at V and 8 bases at J, with 7 bases between. The CDR3 loop is CASSLNREKLFF. CDR3 nucleotides: TGTGCCAGCAGTTTGAATCGGGAAAAACTGTTTTTT.

With regard to this clonotype: Just one base apart from a much larger clone, this may be a read error. V usage is TRBV7-2 and J usage is TRBJ2-5; 12 bases align to TRBD2. Germline V gene lookup returns CDR1 SGHTA and CDR2 FQGNSA. V lost 2 bases to trimming and J lost 5 bases; unmatched junction nucleotides: 15. The CDR3 has 19 residues. CDR3 in DNA: TGTGCCAGCAGCTTAATGTCAGCGCCTAGCGGGGGGGCCCGGGAGACCCAGTACTTC. Its protein is CASSLMSAPSGGARETQYF. The full variable domain, with the rest looked up from reference TRBV7-2 and TRBJ2-5, is GAGVSQSPSNKVTEKGKDVELRCDPISGHTALYWYRQSLGQGLEFLIYFQGNSAPDKSGLPSDRFSAERTGGSVSTLTIQRTQQEDSAVYLCASSLMSAPSGGARETQYFGPGTRLLVL.

The chain joins TRBV5-8 to TRBJ1-5; 7 bases are a match to TRBD1. V lost 7 bases and J lost 6; bases outside the gene matches: 10. The V gene's germline CDR1 is SGHTS and CDR2 YDEGEE. The CDR3 is made up of 14 amino acids. The CDR3 bases are TGTGCCAGCTCACACAGGGGACGCGGTCAGCCCCAGCATTTT. Translating it yields CASSHRGRGQPQHF.

A few counts support this clonotype. J is TRBJ1-2 and V is TRBV28, with 9 bases fitting TRBD1. Unmatched junction bases numbered 9, after V lost 8 bases and J lost 2 bases. From germline, CDR1 is MDHEN and CDR2 SYDVKM. This CDR3 has 15 residues. The CDR3 protein is CASESPGQGNYGYTF. The CDR3 nucleotides are TGTGCCAGCGAAAGCCCGGGACAGGGCAACTATGGCTACACCTTC.

Comments on this clonotype: Possible read error: a much larger clone is one base away. This sequence joins TRBV7-1 and TRBJ1-4, with TRBD1 matching 7 bases. TRBV7-1 is placed among ORFs of uncertain function. The V segment lost 9 bases and the J segment 6 bases; nucleotides outside the gene matches: 13. This CDR3 comprises 15 residues. The CDR3 loop reads CARSLGTDWDEKLFF. The CDR3 region has the DNA TGTGCCAGAAGCCTGGGGACAGATTGGGATGAAAAACTGTTTTTT.

There are many counts of this clonotype. This chain uses TRBV7-2 with TRBJ2-6; D gene uncertain. Germline values: CDR1 SGHTA, CDR2 FQGNSA. This CDR3 region has 15 residues. V was cut by 6 bases and J by 4 bases, with 13 bases left in between. CDR3 sequence (DNA): TGTGCCAGCAGTACCGGTGCGTCCGGGGCCAACGTCCTGACTTTC. Translated, it gives CASSTGASGANVLTF. The full variable domain, its missing parts supplied by reference TRBV7-2 and TRBJ2-6, is GAGVSQSPSNKVTEKGKDVELRCDPISGHTALYWYRQSLGQGLEFLIYFQGNSAPDKSGLPSDRFSAERTGGSVSTLTIQRTQQEDSAVYLCASSTGASGANVLTFGAGSRLTVL.

This clonotype was seen a few times. The V gene is TRBV28, the J gene TRBJ1-3; no clear D. The CDR3 has 16 amino acids. The V end was cut by 3 bases, the J end by 4 bases, with 16 bases between. Germline V gene lookup returns CDR1 MDHEN and CDR2 SYDVKM. DNA for the CDR3: TGTGCCAGCAGTTTCCAGCGGGCCGCCTCGGGAAACACCATATATTTT. Translated, it gives CASSFQRAASGNTIYF.

The V gene is TRBV29-1, the J gene TRBJ2-2; maybe TRBD2 (7 bases). The V end lost 3 bases, the J end lost 4 bases, and 18 bases lay between the germline ends. CDR3 length: 16 amino acids. The germline V gene encodes CDR1 SQVTM and CDR2 ANQGSEA. The CDR3 spells CSVESGGATGTGELFF. CDR3 nucleotide sequence: TGCAGCGTTGAGTCTGGGGGGGCTACGGGCACCGGGGAGCTGTTTTTT.

The chain has TRBV7-3 and TRBJ1-1, with D hard to call. V was shortened by 1 base and J by 1 base, with 4 bases between the two germline ends. Germline CDR1 is SGHTA and CDR2 is FQGTGA. The CDR3 runs 13 residues. Here the CDR3 DNA reads TGTGCCAGCAGCTTAAATGGGAACACTGAAGCTTTCTTT. This codes for CASSLNGNTEAFF.

This clonotype was seen only a few times. The chain combines TRBV11-3 with TRBJ1-1; D call uncertain. The V gene's germline CDR1 is SGHNT and CDR2 YENEEA. V lost 3 bases and J 7 bases, leaving 12 bases between the germline ends. This CDR3 comprises 13 residues. In DNA form, the CDR3 reads TGTGCCAGCAGCTTGTCAGCGGGCAGTGAAGCTTTCTTT. This encodes CASSLSAGSEAFF. Together with reference TRBV11-3 and TRBJ1-1, the CDR3 gives the full variable domain: EAGVVQSPRYKIIEKKQPVAFWCNPISGHNTLYWYLQNLGQGPELLIRYENEEAVDDSQLPKDRFSAERLKGVDSTLKIQPAELGDSAVYLCASSLSAGSEAFFGQGTRLTVV.

In its sample, this clonotype was seen a few times. V usage is TRBV28 and J usage is TRBJ1-1; tentative D call: TRBD1 (5 bases). The CDR3 loop spans 15 amino acids. Between the trimmed V and J ends, which lost 6 bases and 5 bases, there was a span of 19 bases. The germline V gene encodes CDR1 MDHEN and CDR2 SYDVKM. The CDR3 spells CASRSKGYRYTEAFF. CDR3 bases: TGTGCCAGCAGGAGTAAGGGGTATAGGTATACTGAAGCTTTCTTT.

This clonotype has a count of ten or more. V and J are TRBV12-3 or TRBV12-4 and TRBJ2-7; D uncertain. This CDR3 has 13 amino acids. Trimming removed 1 base at V and 5 bases at J, with 9 bases between. The CDR3 sequence: CASSLGGTDEQYF. DNA of the CDR3: TGTGCCAGCAGTTTAGGGGGAACGGACGAGCAGTACTTC.

This clonotype was recorded at least ten times. This rearrangement joins TRBV12-3 or TRBV12-4 to TRBJ1-5, with D perhaps matching TRBD1 (6 bases). Trimming removed 5 bases from V and 6 bases from J, with 26 bases in between. This CDR3 has 18 residues. The CDR3 spells CASSPKSRRDKLFQPQHF. CDR3 nucleotides: TGTGCCAGCAGTCCAAAATCGCGCCGGGACAAACTTTTTCAGCCCCAGCATTTT.

This clonotype has a count of ten or more. Here the CDR3 reads CASSLASTGQGSYEQYF. The CDR3 DNA sequence: TGTGCCAGCAGCCTCGCGTCTACGGGACAGGGCTCCTACGAGCAGTACTTC. V usage is TRBV7-2 and J usage is TRBJ2-7; 9 bases agree with TRBD1. The CDR3 contains 17 residues. Germline values: CDR1 SGHTA, CDR2 FQGNSA. V lost 5 bases to trimming and J lost 0 bases; unmatched junction nucleotides: 11. The full variable domain, rest sourced from reference TRBV7-2 and TRBJ2-7, is GAGVSQSPSNKVTEKGKDVELRCDPISGHTALYWYRQSLGQGLEFLIYFQGNSAPDKSGLPSDRFSAERTGGSVSTLTIQRTQQEDSAVYLCASSLASTGQGSYEQYFGPGTRLTVT.

This clonotype showed up just a few times. The chain couples TRBV4-1 to TRBJ1-1; D possibly corresponds to TRBD1 (6 bases). Trimming pared 8 bases from V and 6 bases from J, leaving 19 bases between. Germline lookup yields CDR1 MGHRA and CDR2 YSYEKL. CDR3 size: 14 residues. The CDR3 protein is CASGRGLVEPEAFF. As DNA, the CDR3 is TGCGCCAGCGGCAGGGGACTCGTGGAACCTGAAGCTTTCTTT.

Notes on this clonotype: This may stem from a read error, because a much larger clone lies one nucleotide away. This chain uses TRBV7-6 with TRBJ1-5, with no clear D. Per the germline V gene, CDR1 is SGHVS and CDR2 is FNYEAQ. CDR3 size: 15 residues. CDR3 in DNA: TGTGCCAGCAGCTTAGTAGCACTGAACGGCCAGCACCAGCATTTT. Amino acids: CASSLVALNGQHQHF.

This sequence joins TRBV28 and TRBJ2-1; D perhaps matches TRBD2 (5 bases). The V end was cut by 10 bases, the J end by 0 bases, with 7 bases between. The length of the CDR3 is 12 residues. In germline, CDR1 is MDHEN, CDR2 SYDVKM. CDR3 sequence reads: CATGNSYNEQFF. The CDR3 DNA follows: TGTGCCACCGGGAACTCCTACAATGAGCAGTTCTTC.

This clonotype was counted many times. The J gene is TRBJ2-1, the V gene TRBV7-9; D ambiguous. Per the germline V gene, CDR1 is SEHNR and CDR2 is FQNEAQ (reference sequence). Trimming shortened V by 1 base and J by 9 bases, and 7 bases separated the two germline ends. The CDR3 consists of 12 residues. The CDR3 coding sequence is TGTGCCAGCAGCTTAGGTGAATTTGAGCAGTTCTTC. This sequence encodes CASSLGEFEQFF.

This clonotype turned up a few times. This chain joins TRBV12-3 or TRBV12-4 and TRBJ1-1, with D unclear. The CDR3 contains 12 residues. V was clipped by 7 bases and J by 4 bases, with 10 bases between them. The CDR3 bases are TGTGCCAGCACCCACCGGGTCACTGAAGCTTTCTTT. Its translation: CASTHRVTEAFF.

The genes are TRBV5-1 and TRBJ2-7; 8 bases are shared with TRBD2. There are 13 residues in the CDR3. CDR1 and CDR2 (germline): SGHRS, YFSETQ. The junction had 5 bases not matched to a gene; V was cut back by 4 bases and J by 5 bases. CDR3 protein: CASSPRTSNEQYF. The CDR3 DNA is TGCGCCAGCAGCCCAAGGACTAGCAACGAGCAGTACTTC.

This clonotype was detected ten times or more. The chain joins TRBV7-2 to TRBJ1-2; TRBD1 matches 7 bases. The ends lost 4 bases at V and 8 bases at J; junction bases unmatched: 7. CDR1 is SGHTA, CDR2 FQGNSA, per germline. CDR3 length: 13 residues. Here the CDR3 DNA reads TGTGCCAGCAGCTCCGAAGGGGGCGCAGGCTACACCTTC. Its protein product is CASSSEGGAGYTF.

The chain couples TRBV6-2 or TRBV6-3 to TRBJ2-5; 7 positions agree with TRBD1. The J segment lost 3 bases and the V segment lost 6 bases, leaving 1 base of the junction unmatched. The CDR3 spans 12 residues. CDR1 and CDR2 from the germline V gene are MNHEY and SVGEGT. For the CDR3, the DNA is TGTGCCAGCAGCGGGACAGAAGAGACCCAGTACTTC. This encodes CASSGTEETQYF.

This chain joins TRBV5-1 and TRBJ2-3; D gene ambiguous. The V end was cut by 0 bases, the J end by 4 bases, with 15 bases between. The CDR3 length is 16 residues. Looked up from germline, CDR1 is SGHRS and CDR2 is YFSETQ. In DNA form, the CDR3 reads TGCGCCAGCAGCTTGGCAGTTTCGTGGAGCTCAGATACGCAGTATTTT. It is translated as CASSLAVSWSSDTQYF.